This entry concerns a single T cell receptor beta chain. The germline gene is not matched at one end of the junction; a read error may be the cause. These data are taken from a study of shared clonotypes between healthy human individuals. At the deep level, the assay was run. Only in-frame clones appear in the TCRdb table, and some are missing; sequencing was by immunoSEQ multiplex PCR. The profile shows some 2,000,000 clones, 90% to 95% of them singletons. Germline V gene lookup returns CDR1 MNHNS and CDR2 SASEGT. This CDR3 has 14 amino acids. The TCR was taken from a man between 18 and 29 years old in good health. The rearrangement links TRBV6-1 to TRBJ2-7; D may match TRBD1 or TRBD2 (5 bases each). Sequenced: naive CD4+ T cells sorted from blood. Subset meaning: CD45RA+ positively selected. CDR3 protein: CASREEGRRREQYF. CDR3 bases: TGTGCCAGCAGGGAAGAGGGGCGCAGACGCGAGCAGTACTTC.